This TCR beta chain was documented in a study of blood T cell repertoires in COVID-19. At the level of the study: Italy, Spain and the United States were the sources of the convalescent and acute COVID-19 samples. PBMCs, B-cell-depleted T cells, or T cells provided the cDNA or gDNA that made up the material.

This clone was detected only once. Trimming cost V 2 bases and J 5 bases; bases outside gene matches: 0. CDR1 and CDR2 (germline): MNHNY, SVGAGI (reference sequence). This CDR3 is built from 14 residues. Original analysis: Estimation of nucleated cell counts relied on the amplification of reference gene primers. The assay was immunoSEQ multiplex PCR, and TCRdb's table has in-frame clones only and misses some. From that table come the V and J calls and clone size; the DNA was used to work out D and trimming. The sample yields 100,000 to 150,000 clones, approximately 81% seen once. Sequencing was performed on peripheral blood. The chain is built from TRBV6-6 and TRBJ2-5; 12 bases agree with TRBD1. This sequence was found in a man in his fifties or sixties with acute or convalescent COVID-19. CDR3 nucleotide sequence: TGTGCCAGCAGTTACGGGACAGGGGGCGAGACCCAGTACTTC. The encoded protein is CASSYGTGGETQYF.